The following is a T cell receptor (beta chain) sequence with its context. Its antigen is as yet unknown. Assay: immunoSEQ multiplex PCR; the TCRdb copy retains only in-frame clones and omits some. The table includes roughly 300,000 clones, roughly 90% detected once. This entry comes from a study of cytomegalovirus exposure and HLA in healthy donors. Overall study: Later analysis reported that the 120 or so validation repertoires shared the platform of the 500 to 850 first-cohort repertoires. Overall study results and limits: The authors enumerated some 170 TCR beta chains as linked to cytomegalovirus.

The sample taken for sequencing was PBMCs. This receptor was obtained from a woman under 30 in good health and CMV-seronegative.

The CDR3 protein is CASSSPTHGYTF. The CDR3 DNA sequence: TGTGCCAGCAGCAGCCCAACGCATGGCTACACCTTC. The chain is built from TRBV13 and TRBJ1-2; D is ambiguous. Germline CDR1 reads PRHDT; CDR2 reads FYEKMQ (reference sequence). The CDR3 totals 12 residues. The V end lost 5 bases, the J end lost 6 bases, and 10 bases lay between the germline ends.